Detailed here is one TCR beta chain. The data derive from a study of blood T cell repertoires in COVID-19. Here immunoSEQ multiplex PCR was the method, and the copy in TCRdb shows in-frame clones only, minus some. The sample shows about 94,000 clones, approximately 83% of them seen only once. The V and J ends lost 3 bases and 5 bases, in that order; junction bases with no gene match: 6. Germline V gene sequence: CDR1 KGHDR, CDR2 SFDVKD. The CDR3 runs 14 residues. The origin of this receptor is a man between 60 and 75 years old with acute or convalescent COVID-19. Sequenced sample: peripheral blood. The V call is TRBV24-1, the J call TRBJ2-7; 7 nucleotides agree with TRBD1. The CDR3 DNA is TGTGCCACCAGTGATACCCAGGGGGTACACGAGCAGTACTTC. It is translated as CATSDTQGVHEQYF.